This TCR beta chain was recorded in a study of blood T cell repertoires in COVID-19. Trimming shortened V by 4 bases and J by 6 bases, and 12 bases separated the two germline ends. Germline V CDR1 and CDR2: LGHDT, YNNKEL (reference sequence). CDR3 length: 13 amino acids. It was during active infection that Seattle patients were enrolled and then longitudinally followed. Sequenced by immunoSEQ multiplex PCR; TCRdb stores in-frame clones only, minus some. The sample yields 150,000 to 200,000 clones, roughly 84% seen once. Sequencing was carried out using peripheral blood. The V and J genes are TRBV3-1 (or the pseudogene TRBV3-2) and TRBJ1-2; D ambiguous. The origin of this receptor is an elderly man with COVID-19, enrolled during active disease. CDR3 sequence reads: CASSPRGRDGYTF. The CDR3 nucleotides are TGTGCCAGCAGCCCGAGAGGGCGGGATGGCTACACCTTC.